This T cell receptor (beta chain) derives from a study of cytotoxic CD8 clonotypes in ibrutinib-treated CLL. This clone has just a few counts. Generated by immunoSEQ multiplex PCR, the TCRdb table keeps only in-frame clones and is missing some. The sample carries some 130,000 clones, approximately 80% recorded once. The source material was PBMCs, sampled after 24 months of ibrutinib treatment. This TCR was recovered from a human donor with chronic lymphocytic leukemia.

The CDR3 DNA is TGTGCCAGTAGTCCGACCGACCGATACACTGAAGCTTTCTTT. Amino acids: CASSPTDRYTEAFF. The chain couples TRBV19 to TRBJ1-1; D not certain. With 5 bases removed from V and 3 bases from J, the gap between germline ends came to 13 bases. Germline lookup yields CDR1 LNHDA and CDR2 SQIVND (reference sequence). The CDR3 runs 14 residues.